The rows below give T cell receptor beta chains drawn from one sample of a study of CXCR3-negative and CXCR3-positive naive CD8 T cells. TCRdb re-called the 5' RACE reads; every CDR3 protein appears as one record, without DNA. This listing includes over 95,000 distinct CDR3 sequences. The sample was naive CXCR3+ CD8+ T cells from blood. All receptors come from a human donor in good health. Some clones in this sample may be carry-over from other donors' samples. The CDR3 runs from the conserved cysteine through the conserved F or W.

TRBV29-1,TRBJ2-5,CSVDGSGSPPYNQETQYF
TRBV12-3/TRBV12-4,TRBJ1-5,CASSFMVYGPSESGNQPQHF
TRBV6-2/TRBV6-3,TRBJ2-7,CASSYPYRQGNEQYF
TRBV7-9,TRBJ2-7,CASSHLQGTYEQYF
TRBV21-1,TRBJ2-1,CASSTLAGWTYNEQFF
TRBV4-1,TRBJ1-5,CASSQGDRGTQPQHF
TRBV20-1,TRBJ1-1,CSADDRGNTEAFF
TRBV7-3,TRBJ2-2,CASSLSGSGELFF
TRBV19,TRBJ2-1,CASSIGLVNEQFF
TRBV28,TRBJ2-4,CVSSDRGGNIQYF
TRBV4-3,TRBJ2-7,CASSQDWTGDYEQYF
TRBV7-9,TRBJ2-5,CASSLAPAQETQYF
TRBV7-9,TRBJ2-1,CASTGQGVYNEQFF
TRBV15,TRBJ1-5,CATSDGLYGGSNQPQHF
TRBV24-1,TRBJ2-1,CATSEIGWDEQFF
TRBV28,TRBJ2-3,CASNPVRLLRDTQYF
TRBV28,TRBJ2-7,CASREVAGGTTYEQYF
TRBV15,TRBJ2-7,CATSRDGTSKPNF
TRBV2,TRBJ2-7,CASSFLRGLAGYEQYF
TRBV4-2,TRBJ2-1,CASSQDERGFSEQFF
TRBV10-3,TRBJ1-1,CAISDGRGQAGGPEAFF
TRBV9,TRBJ2-7,CASSVGGLAGGEQYF
TRBV3-1,TRBJ2-7,CASSQTSGFTYGEHF
TRBV6-6,TRBJ1-4,CASIGGSSEKLFF
TRBV27,TRBJ2-3,CASNPAGSTDTQYF
TRBV29-1,TRBJ2-5,CSVEDPRTYEETQYF
TRBV29-1,TRBJ2-1,CSVEAGFDNEQFF
TRBV29-1,TRBJ2-2,CSVSLSGVNTGELFF
TRBV13,TRBJ2-7,CASSHLRGPHEQYF
TRBV27,TRBJ1-1,CASSLRPSLDTEAFF
TRBV5-1,TRBJ2-3,CASSAPGQGKDTQYF
TRBV20-1,TRBJ2-7,CSASGGYEQYF
TRBV9,TRBJ2-1,CASSDSGGGASEQFF
TRBV9,TRBJ2-1,CASSVQSSYNEQFF
TRBV5-6,TRBJ1-1,CASSLGDRPDGFF
TRBV28,TRBJ1-5,CASSLTLSSGQPQHF
TRBV29-1,TRBJ2-5,CSVEDLEGREETQYF
TRBV5-5,TRBJ2-1,CASSPTSGYNEQFF
TRBV7-3,TRBJ2-1,CASSSTLGNDEQFF
TRBV7-9,TRBJ2-5,CASSVVIGQETQYF
TRBV5-1,TRBJ2-7,CASSLAGFYEQYF
TRBV11-2,TRBJ2-2,CASSRLTSGGNTGELFF
TRBV7-8,TRBJ1-5,CASSLGRSPSNQPQHF
TRBV20-1,TRBJ2-3,CSAWLLAGDTDTQYF
TRBV4-3,TRBJ1-1,CASSQEPTGEAFF
TRBV24-1,TRBJ2-2,CATSGPVPAPAGELFF
TRBV27,TRBJ2-3,CASSWGGTDTQYF
TRBV2,TRBJ2-1,CASRATSGSYNEQFF
TRBV5-1,TRBJ2-7,CASSRGESSYEQYF
TRBV14,TRBJ2-1,CASSQLRLPWDEQFF